This note documents a single T cell receptor beta chain sequence. Assay used: immunoSEQ multiplex PCR; TCRdb lists only in-frame clones, some missing. The profile shows about 80,000 clones, 90% to 95% of them singletons. CDR3 size: 15 residues. V lost 6 bases and J 5 bases, leaving 20 bases between the germline ends. CDR1 and CDR2 from the germline V gene are SGHNT and YYREEE (reference sequence). The data belong to a study of technical replicates of blood from four donors. This TCR derives from a human donor in good health. The genes are TRBV5-4 and TRBJ1-2; D may be TRBD1 (5 bases). The sample comprised T cells isolated from PBMCs. CDR3 sequence reads: CASTVGSRGSYGYTF. The CDR3 DNA sequence: TGTGCCAGCACCGTTGGGTCCCGGGGGTCGTATGGCTACACCTTC. Full variable domain (remainder filled in from reference TRBV5-4 and TRBJ1-2): ETGVTQSPTHLIKTRGQQVTLRCSSQSGHNTVSWYQQALGQGPQFIFQYYREEENGRGNFPPRFSGLQFPNYSSELNVNALELDDSALYLCASTVGSRGSYGYTFGSGTRLTVV.